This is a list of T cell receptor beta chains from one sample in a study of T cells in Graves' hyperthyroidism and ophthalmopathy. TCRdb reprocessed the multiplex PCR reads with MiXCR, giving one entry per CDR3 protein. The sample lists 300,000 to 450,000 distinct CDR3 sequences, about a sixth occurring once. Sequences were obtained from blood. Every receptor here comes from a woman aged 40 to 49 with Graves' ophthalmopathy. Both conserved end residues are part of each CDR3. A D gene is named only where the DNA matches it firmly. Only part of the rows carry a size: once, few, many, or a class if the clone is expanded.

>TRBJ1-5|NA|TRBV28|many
CASSFMEPYQPQHF
TGTGCCAGCAGTTTCATGGAGCCGTATCAGCCCCAGCATTTT
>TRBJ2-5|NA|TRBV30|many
CAWSVLPPRTVQETQYF
TGTGCCTGGAGTGTACTTCCCCCAAGGACAGTACAAGAGACCCAGTACTTC
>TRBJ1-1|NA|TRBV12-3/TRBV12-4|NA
CASSAGRDSSEAFF
TGTGCCAGCAGCGCCGGGAGGGATAGCTCTGAAGCTTTCTTT
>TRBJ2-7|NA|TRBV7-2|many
CASSFLGGEQYF
TGTGCCAGCAGCTTCCTAGGGGGAGAGCAGTACTTC
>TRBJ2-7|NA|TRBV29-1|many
CSAEDGTSYEQYF
TGCAGCGCTGAAGACGGGACCTCCTACGAGCAGTACTTC
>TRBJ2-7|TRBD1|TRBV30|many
CAWMDRVGEQYF
TGTGCCTGGATGGACAGGGTGGGCGAGCAGTACTTC
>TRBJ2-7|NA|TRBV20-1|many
CSARDLRAYEQYF
TGCAGTGCTAGAGACCTGCGGGCCTACGAGCAGTACTTC
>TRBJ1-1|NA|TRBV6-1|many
CASSEALSGPQGEAFF
TGTGCCAGCAGTGAAGCCTTATCGGGCCCCCAGGGGGAAGCTTTCTTT
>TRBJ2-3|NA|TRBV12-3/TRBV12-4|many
CASALGQGVLDTQYF
TGTGCCAGCGCTTTAGGGCAGGGAGTATTAGATACGCAGTATTTT
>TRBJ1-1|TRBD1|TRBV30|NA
CAWGITGGTEAFF
TGTGCCTGGGGTATAACAGGGGGGACTGAAGCTTTCTTT
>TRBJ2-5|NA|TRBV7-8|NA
CASSLGAPQETQYF
TGTGCCAGCAGCTTAGGTGCACCACAAGAGACCCAGTACTTC
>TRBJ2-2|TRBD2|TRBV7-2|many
CASSSAGWLAGNTGELFF
TGTGCCAGCAGCTCCGCGGGGTGGCTAGCGGGGAACACCGGGGAGCTGTTTTTT
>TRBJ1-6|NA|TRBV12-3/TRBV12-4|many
CASREARGGGSPLHF
TGTGCCAGCAGAGAGGCGAGGGGCGGGGGTTCACCCCTCCACTTT
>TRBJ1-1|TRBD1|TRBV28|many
CASSTGTASLEAFF
TGTGCCAGCAGTACCGGGACAGCAAGTCTTGAAGCTTTCTTT
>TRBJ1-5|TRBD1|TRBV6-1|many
CASSATGGENQPQHF
TGTGCCAGCAGTGCGACAGGGGGGGAAAATCAGCCCCAGCATTTT
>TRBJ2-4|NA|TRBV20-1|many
CSARLVPNIQYF
TGCAGTGCGAGACTAGTCCCAAACATTCAGTACTTC
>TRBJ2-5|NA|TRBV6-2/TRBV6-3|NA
CASSYGHRQETQYF
TGTGCCAGCAGTTATGGACATAGACAAGAGACCCAGTACTTC
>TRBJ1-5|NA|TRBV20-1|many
CSASNEGGNQPQHF
TGCAGTGCTAGTAACGAAGGGGGCAATCAGCCCCAGCATTTT
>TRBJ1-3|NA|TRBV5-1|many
CASSLGGPGNTIYF
TGCGCCAGCAGCTTGGGGGGTCCTGGAAACACCATATATTTT
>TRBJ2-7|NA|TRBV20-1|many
CSARDGGYEQYF
TGCAGTGCTAGAGATGGGGGATACGAGCAGTACTTC
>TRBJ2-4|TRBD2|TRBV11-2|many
CASSLRLGLAGLAKNIQYF
TGTGCCAGCAGCTTAAGATTAGGACTAGCGGGACTAGCCAAAAACATTCAGTACTTC
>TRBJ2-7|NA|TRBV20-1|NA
CSAREHRVNEQYF
TGCAGTGCTAGAGAGCACAGGGTAAACGAGCAGTACTTC
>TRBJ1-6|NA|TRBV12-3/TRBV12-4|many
CASSSDRSYNSPLHF
TGTGCCAGCAGTTCCGACAGATCCTATAATTCACCCCTCCACTTT
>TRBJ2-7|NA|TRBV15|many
CATSREGWGTPSYEQYF
TGTGCCACCAGCAGAGAAGGGTGGGGGACACCTTCCTACGAGCAGTACTTC
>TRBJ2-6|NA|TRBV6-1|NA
CASSTTGPSGANVLNF
TGTGCCAGCAGTACAACAGGGCCCTCTGGGGCCAACGTCCTGAATTTC
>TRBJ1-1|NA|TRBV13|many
CASSWHDRGAFF
TGTGCCAGCAGCTGGCATGACAGAGGAGCTTTCTTT
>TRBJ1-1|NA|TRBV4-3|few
CASSQDWSITEAFF
TGCGCCAGCAGCCAAGATTGGAGCATCACTGAAGCTTTCTTT
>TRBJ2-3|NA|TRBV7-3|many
CASSPPTGTLSTDTQYF
TGTGCCAGCAGCCCACCCACCGGGACACTGAGCACAGATACGCAGTATTTT